Following are 29 T cell receptor beta chains from one sample sequenced in a study of T cell responses to AZD1222 COVID-19 vaccine. Clones were sequenced by immunoSEQ multiplex PCR, and TCRdb holds only the in-frame ones, with some missing. The table lists about 150,000 clones, roughly 90% of them singletons. The sample in question was peripheral blood, obtained on day 0 of AZD1222 vaccination. These receptors all stem from an adult in good health.

The chain uses TRBV10-3 and TRBJ1-1; D call uncertain. Deletions cut 6 bases from V and 2 bases from J, with 16 bases between. The CDR3 has 15 residues. Germline CDR1 and CDR2: ENHRY and SYGVKD. CDR3 coding DNA: TGTGCCATCAGAGACCGGACCGAGGACAACACTGAAGCTTTCTTT. Translating it yields CAIRDRTEDNTEAFF.

The rearrangement links TRBV7-9 to TRBJ2-7; either TRBD1 or TRBD2 may fit D (5 bases each). The CDR3 spans 15 residues. Trimming removed 5 bases from V and 0 bases from J, with 14 bases in between. The germline gives CDR1 SEHNR, CDR2 FQNEAQ (reference sequence). As DNA, the CDR3 is TGTGCCAGCAGCCCAAAAAGGGACGGCTCCTACGAGCAGTACTTC. Translated: CASSPKRDGSYEQYF.

CDR3 DNA sequence: TGTGCCACCAGTGATTTGTACAATAACTATGGCTACACCTTC. It yields the protein CATSDLYNNYGYTF. This chain connects TRBV24-1 to TRBJ1-2, with no clear D. There are 14 residues in the CDR3. In germline, CDR1 is KGHDR, CDR2 SFDVKD. With 0 bases removed from V and 1 base from J, the gap between germline ends came to 5 bases.

The genes are TRBV10-3 and TRBJ2-7; D gene uncertain. The germline V and J ends were trimmed by 6 bases and 3 bases, with 9 bases remaining between them. CDR3 length: 12 amino acids. Germline loops: CDR1 ENHRY, CDR2 SYGVKD. CDR3 bases: TGTGCCATCAGGCGACAAGGCTACGAGCAGTACTTC. Translating gives CAIRRQGYEQYF.

CDR3 sequence: CASSPIAGTFHSPLHF. CDR3 nucleotide sequence: TGTGCCAGCAGTCCAATAGCGGGGACATTTCATTCACCCCTCCACTTT. The chain joins TRBV7-9 to TRBJ1-6, with D perhaps TRBD1 (6 bases). The CDR3 runs to 16 residues. Trimming took 6 bases from V and 8 from J, leaving 20 bases between them. Germline CDR1 reads SEHNR; CDR2 reads FQNEAQ (reference sequence).

The chain uses TRBV7-2 and TRBJ1-6, with a tentative D call TRBD1 (6 bases). The CDR3 spans 16 residues. V was shortened by 5 bases and J by 10 bases, with 21 bases between the two germline ends. Germline V gene data show CDR1 as SGHTA and CDR2 as FQGNSA. In DNA form, the CDR3 reads TGTGCCAGCAGCAGGGGGTGGGGGAGTACCAGCTCACCCCTCCACTTT. Translating it yields CASSRGWGSTSSPLHF.

V is TRBV19 and J is TRBJ2-1; TRBD2 is a possible D gene (6 bases). Germline loops: CDR1 LNHDA, CDR2 SQIVND (reference sequence). V lost 5 bases and J lost 5, with 22 bases in between. The CDR3 has 17 residues. The DNA for the CDR3 is TGTGCCAGTAGTGCCTCAGCCAGACTAGTAGGGAACAATGAGCAGTTCTTC. Its protein product is CASSASARLVGNNEQFF.

The rearrangement links TRBV6-2 or TRBV6-3 to TRBJ1-1, with unresolved D. V was trimmed by 1 base and J by 7 bases, leaving 13 bases between them. Germline V lookup: CDR1 MNHEY, CDR2 SVGEGT. This CDR3 spans 14 amino acids. CDR3: CASSYFSGTNEAFF. CDR3 nucleotide sequence: TGTGCCAGCAGTTACTTTTCCGGCACCAATGAAGCTTTCTTT.

Points on this clone: The same CDR3 can be traced to other DNA sequences in this sample. This sequence joins TRBV19 and TRBJ2-2; TRBD2 might be the D (7 bases). The CDR3 is 15 residues long. Germline CDR1 LNHDA, CDR2 SQIVND (reference sequence). V dropped 3 bases and J dropped 4 bases, with 12 bases sitting between them. CDR3 sequence reads: CASSMGGAGTGELFF. The CDR3 bases are TGTGCCAGTAGTATGGGGGGGGCGGGCACCGGGGAGCTGTTTTTT.

V is TRBV30 and J is TRBJ2-7; the match to TRBD1 covers 9 bases. With V trimmed by 5 bases and J by 1 base, 3 bases remained unmatched. Looked up from germline, CDR1 is GTSNPN and CDR2 is SVGIG (reference sequence). The CDR3 is 13 amino acids. Written as DNA, the CDR3 is TGTGCCTGGGGACAGGGGAGGTCCTACGAGCAGTACTTC. Protein: CAWGQGRSYEQYF.

Comment on this clone: The junction departs from the called germline gene at one end, perhaps through a read error. V is TRBV5-5 and J is TRBJ2-7; D tentatively fits TRBD1 or TRBD2 (5 bases each). Germline CDR1 is SGHKS and CDR2 is YYEKEE (reference sequence). The CDR3 length is 12 residues. CDR3 sequence (DNA): TGTGCCAGCAGCTTGGCTGGTGGGACCACGGGCTTC. It codes for CASSLAGGTTGF.

V is TRBV27 and J is TRBJ2-1, with D uncertain. Germline CDR1 and CDR2: MNHEY and SMNVEV (reference sequence). The CDR3 has 14 residues. Trimming took off 8 bases at V and 4 bases at J, with 15 bases between the two ends. CDR3 sequence: CASQSPRKYNEQFF. The DNA for the CDR3 is TGTGCCAGCCAATCCCCTAGAAAGTACAATGAGCAGTTCTTC.

The chain has TRBV7-2 and TRBJ2-7; 13 bases align to TRBD2. Trimming at V came to 2 bases and at J to 2 bases, leaving 9 bases not matched to a gene. CDR1 is SGHTA, CDR2 FQGNSA, per germline. CDR3 length: 18 residues. CDR3 sequence: CASSLKLAGGLPPYEQYF. The CDR3 DNA reads as TGTGCCAGCAGCTTAAAACTAGCGGGAGGGCTCCCTCCCTACGAGCAGTACTTC.

The rearrangement joins TRBV11-3 to TRBJ1-1; D unclear. Trimming cost V 5 bases and J 1 base, with 11 bases left between them. Germline CDR1 is SGHNT and CDR2 is YENEEA. The CDR3 runs 14 residues. CDR3: CASSHRRANTEAFF. CDR3 DNA: TGTGCCAGCAGCCATCGGAGGGCGAACACTGAAGCTTTCTTT.

The chain uses TRBV5-1 and TRBJ2-7; 9 bases are a match to TRBD2. This CDR3 is built from 15 residues. V was clipped by 3 bases and J by 6 bases; unmatched bases: 10. Germline CDR1 SGHRS, CDR2 YFSETQ. As DNA, the CDR3 is TGCGCCAGCAGCTCCATGACTAGCGGCCCTTCCGAGCAGTACTTC. It yields the protein CASSSMTSGPSEQYF.

The chain links TRBV18 to TRBJ2-5, with 10 bases identical to TRBD2. CDR1 and CDR2 (germline): KGHSH, LQKENI. The CDR3 has 16 residues. J lost 5 bases, V lost 3 bases, and 9 bases had no gene match. The CDR3 nucleotides read TGTGCCAGCTCACCCGGGACTAGCGTTACCCGGGAGACCCAGTACTTC. It encodes CASSPGTSVTRETQYF.

The gene calls are TRBV6-5 and TRBJ2-5; D gene unclear. Trimming cost V 5 bases and J 1 base, with 11 bases left between them. The CDR3 runs 14 residues. CDR1 and CDR2 from the germline V gene are MNHEY and SVGAGI. This CDR3 reads CASSRTVPQETQYF. The CDR3 nucleotides read TGTGCCAGCAGTCGGACGGTTCCCCAAGAGACCCAGTACTTC.

V gene TRBV9 combines with J gene TRBJ2-5, with 9 bases that match TRBD2. The CDR3 is 15 residues long. The germline CDR1 and CDR2 sequences are SGDLS and YYNGEE. V trimming: 2 bases; J trimming: 5 bases; junction bases outside the gene matches: 7. CDR3 coding DNA: TGTGCCAGCAGCGTTGGCGGGGGGGCCCTGGAGACCCAGTACTTC. This sequence encodes CASSVGGGALETQYF. Full variable domain (remainder filled in from reference TRBV9 and TRBJ2-5): DSGVTQTPKHLITATGQRVTLRCSPRSGDLSVYWYQQSLDQGLQFLIQYYNGEERAKGNILERFSAQQFPDLHSELNLSSLELGDSALYFCASSVGGGALETQYFGPGTRLLVL.

A single count supports this clone. The V gene is TRBV4-1, the J gene TRBJ1-5; tentatively, D is TRBD1 (6 bases). The CDR3 extends over 14 amino acids. The V gene lost 3 bases and the J gene lost 5 bases, with 11 bases spanning the gap. Germline CDR1 reads MGHRA; CDR2 reads YSYEKL. The CDR3 nucleotides read TGCGCCAGCAGCCACAAACAGGGATATCAGCCCCAGCATTTT. Encoded protein: CASSHKQGYQPQHF.

This chain connects TRBV7-2 to TRBJ2-1, with 10 positions matching TRBD2. This CDR3 is built from 16 residues. Germline V CDR1 and CDR2: SGHTA, FQGNSA. The V gene end was trimmed by 5 bases and the J gene end by 6 bases; junction bases not matched to a gene: 10. Written as DNA, the CDR3 is TGTGCCAGCAGCCCCCCGCGACTAGCGGGCCTCAATGAGCAGTTCTTC. Protein sequence: CASSPPRLAGLNEQFF.

V gene TRBV5-1 combines with J gene TRBJ1-4; weak D call: TRBD1 (5 bases). Deletions cut 4 bases from V and 2 bases from J, with 9 bases between. Germline lookup yields CDR1 SGHRS and CDR2 YFSETQ. The CDR3 is 14 residues long. In DNA form, the CDR3 reads TGCGCCAGCAGCCCAAGGGGCACTAATGAAAAACTGTTTTTT. Translated: CASSPRGTNEKLFF.

The rearrangement links TRBV28 to TRBJ1-4; D gene ambiguous. The CDR3 covers 14 residues. Germline lookup yields CDR1 MDHEN and CDR2 SYDVKM. V was cut by 6 bases and J by 7 bases, with 15 bases left in between. The chain's CDR3 is CASSGDFNGEKLFF. The CDR3, as DNA: TGTGCCAGCAGCGGAGACTTTAACGGTGAAAAACTGTTTTTT.

This clone was detected ten times or more. V gene TRBV27 combines with J gene TRBJ1-5; D is undetermined. The length of the CDR3 is 15 residues. V gave up 2 bases and J gave up 7 bases, with 15 bases separating them. The germline V gene encodes CDR1 MNHEY and CDR2 SMNVEV (reference sequence). The CDR3 sequence: CASSLGPQSKQPQHF. The CDR3 coding sequence is TGTGCCAGCAGTTTAGGTCCCCAGTCGAAGCAGCCCCAGCATTTT.

This chain links TRBV28 with TRBJ1-4; TRBD1 agrees at 7 bases. Germline CDR1 MDHEN, CDR2 SYDVKM. The J segment lost 0 bases and the V segment lost 3 bases, leaving 7 bases of the junction unmatched. The CDR3 extends over 17 amino acids. The CDR3, as DNA: TGTGCCAGCAGTTTTCGACAGGGCCTGGCAACTAATGAAAAACTGTTTTTT. Translated, it gives CASSFRQGLATNEKLFF.

The rearrangement joins TRBV6-5 to TRBJ2-7; 7 bases fit TRBD1. Trimming cost V 2 bases and J 8 bases; bases outside gene matches: 9. In germline, CDR1 is MNHEY, CDR2 SVGAGI. CDR3 size: 14 residues. The CDR3 sequence is CASSYPGQLSKQYF. DNA of the CDR3: TGTGCCAGCAGTTACCCGGGACAGCTCTCCAAGCAGTACTTC.

The rearrangement uses TRBV6-5 and TRBJ2-7, with 9 bases matching TRBD1. The V and J ends lost 4 bases and 5 bases, in that order; junction bases with no gene match: 9. Germline V CDR1 and CDR2: MNHEY, SVGAGI. There are 15 residues in the CDR3. The CDR3 region is CASSFQDRGRDEQYF. CDR3 in DNA: TGTGCCAGCAGTTTCCAGGACAGGGGTAGGGACGAGCAGTACTTC.

The J gene is TRBJ2-7, the V gene TRBV4-3, with D perhaps TRBD1 (6 bases). The V and J ends lost 1 base and 2 bases respectively, with 9 bases between them. This CDR3 is 14 amino acids long. CDR1 and CDR2 from the germline V gene are LGHNA and YSLEER. CDR3 coding DNA: TGCGCCAGCAGCCAAGCGGACAGCGCCTACGAGCAGTACTTC. The encoded protein is CASSQADSAYEQYF.

This clone was recorded only once. The chain recombines TRBV2 with TRBJ1-2, with 8 bases matching TRBD1. There are 15 residues in the CDR3. Trimming took 3 bases from V and 10 from J; bases not matched to a gene: 13. The germline V gene has CDR1 SNHLY and CDR2 FYNNEI. Here the CDR3 DNA reads TGTGCCAGCAGTGAGAAAATGACCGGGACAGGATACTACACCTTC. This gives the protein CASSEKMTGTGYYTF. The full variable domain, rest sourced from reference TRBV2 and TRBJ1-2, is EPEVTQTPSHQVTQMGQEVILRCVPISNHLYFYWYRQILGQKVEFLVSFYNNEISEKSEIFDDQFSVERPDGSNFTLKIRSTKLEDSAMYFCASSEKMTGTGYYTFGSGTRLTVV.

J is TRBJ1-5 and V is TRBV15; D uncertain. The V end lost 3 bases, the J end lost 3 bases, and 9 bases lay between the germline ends. CDR1 and CDR2 from the germline V gene are LNHNV and YYDKDF (reference sequence). This CDR3 has 14 residues. This chain's CDR3 is CATSRGVDNQPQHF. CDR3 sequence (DNA): TGTGCCACCAGCAGGGGAGTAGACAATCAGCCCCAGCATTTT. Variable domain in full (rest from reference TRBV15 and TRBJ1-5): DAMVIQNPRYQVTQFGKPVTLSCSQTLNHNVMYWYQQKSSQAPKLLFHYYDKDFNNEADTPDNFQSRRPNTSFCFLDIRSPGLGDTAMYLCATSRGVDNQPQHFGDGTRLSIL.